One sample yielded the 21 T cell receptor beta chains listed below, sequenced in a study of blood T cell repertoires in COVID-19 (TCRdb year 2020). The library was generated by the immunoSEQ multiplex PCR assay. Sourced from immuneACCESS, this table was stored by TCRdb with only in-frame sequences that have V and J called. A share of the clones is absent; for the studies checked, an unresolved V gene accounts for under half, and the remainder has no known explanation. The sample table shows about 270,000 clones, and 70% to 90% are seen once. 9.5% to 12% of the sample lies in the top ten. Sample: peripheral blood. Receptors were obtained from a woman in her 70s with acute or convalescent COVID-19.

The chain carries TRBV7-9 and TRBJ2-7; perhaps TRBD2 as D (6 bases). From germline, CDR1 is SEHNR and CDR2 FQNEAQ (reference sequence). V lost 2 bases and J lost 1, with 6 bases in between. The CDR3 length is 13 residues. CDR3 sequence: CASSLSGSYEQYF. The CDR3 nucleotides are TGTGCCAGCAGCTTAAGCGGGTCCTACGAGCAGTACTTC.

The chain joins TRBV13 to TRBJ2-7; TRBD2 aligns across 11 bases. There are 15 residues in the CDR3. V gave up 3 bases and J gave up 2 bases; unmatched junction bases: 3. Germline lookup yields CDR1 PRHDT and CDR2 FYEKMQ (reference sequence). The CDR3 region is CASSFGLAGAYEQYF. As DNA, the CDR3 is TGTGCCAGCAGCTTCGGACTAGCGGGCGCCTACGAGCAGTACTTC.

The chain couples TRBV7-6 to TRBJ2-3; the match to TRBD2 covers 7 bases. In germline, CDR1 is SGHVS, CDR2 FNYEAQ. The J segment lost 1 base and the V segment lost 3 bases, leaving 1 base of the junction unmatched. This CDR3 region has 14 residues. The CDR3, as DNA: TGTGCCAGCAGCTTTGGGGGGGGCACAGATACGCAGTATTTT. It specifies CASSFGGGTDTQYF.

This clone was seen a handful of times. The CDR3 sequence is CASSSDRGLGDATNEKLFF. CDR3 DNA: TGTGCCAGCAGCTCCGACAGGGGCCTGGGAGATGCAACTAATGAAAAACTGTTTTTT. V is TRBV7-8 and J is TRBJ1-4; TRBD1 agrees at 8 bases. Germline CDR1 reads SGHVS; CDR2 reads FQNEAQ. V lost 4 bases and J lost 0; bases outside the gene matches: 13. The CDR3 is made up of 19 amino acids.

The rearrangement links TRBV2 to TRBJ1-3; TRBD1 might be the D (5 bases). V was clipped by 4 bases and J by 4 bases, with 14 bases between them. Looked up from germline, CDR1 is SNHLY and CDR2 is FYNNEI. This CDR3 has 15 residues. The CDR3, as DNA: TGTGCCAGCAGTGTAGGGGCAGGTGGCGGAAACACCATATATTTT. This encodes CASSVGAGGGNTIYF.

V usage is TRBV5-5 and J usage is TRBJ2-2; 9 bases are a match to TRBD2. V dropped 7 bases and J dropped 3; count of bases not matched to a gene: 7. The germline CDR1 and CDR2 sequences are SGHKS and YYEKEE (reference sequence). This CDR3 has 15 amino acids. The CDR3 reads CASQIAGAHTGELFF. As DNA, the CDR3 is TGTGCCAGCCAGATAGCGGGGGCCCACACCGGGGAGCTGTTTTTT.

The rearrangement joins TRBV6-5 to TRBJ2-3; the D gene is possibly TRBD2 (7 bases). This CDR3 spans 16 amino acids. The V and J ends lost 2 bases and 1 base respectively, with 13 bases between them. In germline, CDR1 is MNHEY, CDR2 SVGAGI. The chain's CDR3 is CASSYMGGARTDTQYF. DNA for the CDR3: TGTGCCAGCAGTTACATGGGGGGGGCCCGCACAGATACGCAGTATTTT.

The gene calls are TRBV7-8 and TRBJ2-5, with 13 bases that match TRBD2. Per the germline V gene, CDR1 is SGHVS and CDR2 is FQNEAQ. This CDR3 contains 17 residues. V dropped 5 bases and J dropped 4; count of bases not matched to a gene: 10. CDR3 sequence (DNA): TGTGCCAGCAGCCCGAGCCGACTAGCGGGGGGTGGAGAGACCCAGTACTTC. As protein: CASSPSRLAGGGETQYF.

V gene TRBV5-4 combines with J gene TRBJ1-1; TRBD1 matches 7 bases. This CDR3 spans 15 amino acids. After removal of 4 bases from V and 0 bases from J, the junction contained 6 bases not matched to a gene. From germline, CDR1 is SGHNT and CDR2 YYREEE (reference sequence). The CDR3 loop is CASSPQGVLNTEAFF. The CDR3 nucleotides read TGTGCCAGCAGCCCCCAGGGGGTACTGAACACTGAAGCTTTCTTT.

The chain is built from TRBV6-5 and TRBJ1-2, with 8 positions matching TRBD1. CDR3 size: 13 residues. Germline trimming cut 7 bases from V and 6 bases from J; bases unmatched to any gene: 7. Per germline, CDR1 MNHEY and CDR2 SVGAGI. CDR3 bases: TGTGCCAGCACCCCAGGGGGCGGCGATGGCTACACCTTC. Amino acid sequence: CASTPGGGDGYTF.

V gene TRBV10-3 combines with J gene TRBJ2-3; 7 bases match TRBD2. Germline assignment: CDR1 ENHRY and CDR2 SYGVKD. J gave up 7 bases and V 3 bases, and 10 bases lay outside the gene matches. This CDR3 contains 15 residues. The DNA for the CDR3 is TGTGCCATCAGTGACGCGACTAGCAAGATGCATACGCAGTATTTT. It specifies CAISDATSKMHTQYF.

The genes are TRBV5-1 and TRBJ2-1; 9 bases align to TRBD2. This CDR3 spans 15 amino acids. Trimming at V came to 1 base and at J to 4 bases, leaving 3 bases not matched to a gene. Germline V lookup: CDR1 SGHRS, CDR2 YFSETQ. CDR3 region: CASSLLAGRYNEQFF. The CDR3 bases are TGCGCCAGCAGCTTGCTAGCGGGGCGTTACAATGAGCAGTTCTTC. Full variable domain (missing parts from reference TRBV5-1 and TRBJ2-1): KAGVTQTPRYLIKTRGQQVTLSCSPISGHRSVSWYQQTPGQGLQFLFEYFSETQRNKGNFPGRFSGRQFSNSRSEMNVSTLELGDSALYLCASSLLAGRYNEQFFGPGTRLTVL.

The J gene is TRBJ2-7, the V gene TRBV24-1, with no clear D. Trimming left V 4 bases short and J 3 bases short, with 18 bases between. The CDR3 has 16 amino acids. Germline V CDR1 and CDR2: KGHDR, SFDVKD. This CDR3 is CATSEPQQVTVYEQYF. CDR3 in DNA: TGTGCCACCAGTGAACCCCAGCAGGTTACAGTCTACGAGCAGTACTTC.

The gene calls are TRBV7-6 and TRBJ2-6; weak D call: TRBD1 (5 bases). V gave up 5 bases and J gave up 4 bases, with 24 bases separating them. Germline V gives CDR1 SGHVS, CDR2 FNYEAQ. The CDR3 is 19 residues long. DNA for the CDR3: TGTGCCAGCAGCCCCAGGACCTCAGGGAAAACGTCCGGGGCCAACGTCCTGACTTTC. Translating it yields CASSPRTSGKTSGANVLTF.

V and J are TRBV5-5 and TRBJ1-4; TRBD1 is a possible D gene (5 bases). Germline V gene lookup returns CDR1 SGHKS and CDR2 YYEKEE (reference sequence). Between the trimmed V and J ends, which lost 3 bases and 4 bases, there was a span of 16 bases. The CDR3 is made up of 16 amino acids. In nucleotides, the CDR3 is TGTGCCAGCAGCTCCCGACGGGGGGTCAGTAATGAAAAACTGTTTTTT. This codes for CASSSRRGVSNEKLFF.

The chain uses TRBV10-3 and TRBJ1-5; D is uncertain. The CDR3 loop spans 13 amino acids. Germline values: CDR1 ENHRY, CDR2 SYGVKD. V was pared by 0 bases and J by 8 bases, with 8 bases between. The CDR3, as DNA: TGTGCCATCAGTGAGTCGGCCGGGGAGCCCCAGCATTTT. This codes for CAISESAGEPQHF.

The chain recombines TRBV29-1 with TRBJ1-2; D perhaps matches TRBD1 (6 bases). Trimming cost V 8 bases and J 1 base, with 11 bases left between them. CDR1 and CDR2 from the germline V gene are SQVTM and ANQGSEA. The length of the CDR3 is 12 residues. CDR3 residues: CSSGGDNYGYTF. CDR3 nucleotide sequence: TGCAGCTCTGGGGGCGATAACTATGGCTACACCTTC.

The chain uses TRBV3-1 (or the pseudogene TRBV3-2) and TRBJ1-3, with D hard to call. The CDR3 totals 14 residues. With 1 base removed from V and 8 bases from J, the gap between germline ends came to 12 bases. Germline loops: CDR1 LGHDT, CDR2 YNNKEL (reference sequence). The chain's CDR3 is CASSQAVLRYTIYF. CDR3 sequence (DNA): TGTGCCAGCAGCCAAGCGGTCCTGCGCTACACCATATATTTT.

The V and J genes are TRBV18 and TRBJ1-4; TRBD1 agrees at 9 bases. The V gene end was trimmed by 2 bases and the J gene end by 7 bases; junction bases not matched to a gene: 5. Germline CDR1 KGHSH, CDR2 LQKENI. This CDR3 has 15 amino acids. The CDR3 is CASSPRLDRGEKLFF. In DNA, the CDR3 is TGTGCCAGCTCACCAAGGCTGGACAGGGGTGAAAAACTGTTTTTT.

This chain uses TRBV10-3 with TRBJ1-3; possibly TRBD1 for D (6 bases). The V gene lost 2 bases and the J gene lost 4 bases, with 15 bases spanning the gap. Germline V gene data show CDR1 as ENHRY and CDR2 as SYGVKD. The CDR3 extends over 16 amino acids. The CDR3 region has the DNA TGTGCCATCAGTGAGACCGCGGGGGGGCCCGGAAACACCATATATTTT. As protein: CAISETAGGPGNTIYF.

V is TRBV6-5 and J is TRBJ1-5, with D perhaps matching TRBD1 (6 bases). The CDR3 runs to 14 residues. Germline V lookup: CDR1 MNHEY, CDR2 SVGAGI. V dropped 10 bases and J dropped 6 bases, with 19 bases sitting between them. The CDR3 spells CAIRKQGGIQPQHF. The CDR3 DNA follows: TGTGCCATCCGAAAACAGGGAGGGATTCAGCCCCAGCATTTT.